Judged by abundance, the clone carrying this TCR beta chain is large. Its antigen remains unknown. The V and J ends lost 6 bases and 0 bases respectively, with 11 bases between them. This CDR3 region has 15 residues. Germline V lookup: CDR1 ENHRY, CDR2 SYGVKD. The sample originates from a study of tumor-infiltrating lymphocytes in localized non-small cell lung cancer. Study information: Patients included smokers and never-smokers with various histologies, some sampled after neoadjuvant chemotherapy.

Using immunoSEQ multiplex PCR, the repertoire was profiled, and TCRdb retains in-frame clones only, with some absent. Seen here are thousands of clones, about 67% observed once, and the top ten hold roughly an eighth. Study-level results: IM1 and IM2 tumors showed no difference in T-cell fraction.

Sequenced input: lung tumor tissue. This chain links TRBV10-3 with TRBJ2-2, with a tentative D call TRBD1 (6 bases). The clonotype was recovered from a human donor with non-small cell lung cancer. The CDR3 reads CAIRSRGSNTGELFF. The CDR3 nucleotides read TGTGCCATCAGGTCCAGGGGATCGAACACCGGGGAGCTGTTTTTT.